A single sample gave rise to the 7 T cell receptor beta chains below, sequenced in a study of blood T cell repertoires in COVID-19. The protocol was immunoSEQ multiplex PCR, while the TCRdb copy is restricted to in-frame clones and leaves out a portion. The profile shows hundreds of thousands of clones, about nine tenths of them singletons. The specimen was PBMCs or T cells enriched from blood (not recorded which). The receptors here all came from a woman between 25 and 40 years old with acute COVID-19.

DNA for the CDR3: TGTGCCAGTAACACGGAGTTCAATCAGCCCCAGCATTTT. Residues: CASNTEFNQPQHF. V gene TRBV19 combines with J gene TRBJ1-5; D is uncertain. This CDR3 contains 13 residues. Between the trimmed V and J ends, which lost 7 bases and 3 bases, there was a span of 10 bases. In germline, CDR1 is LNHDA, CDR2 SQIVND (reference sequence).

CDR3 region: CASSLHTLSEQYF. The DNA for the CDR3 is TGTGCCAGCTCACTCCATACCTTGAGCGAGCAGTACTTC. The rearrangement joins TRBV18 to TRBJ2-7; no clear D. Germline CDR1 and CDR2: KGHSH and LQKENI. The CDR3 runs 13 residues. The ends were cut back, 4 bases at V and 6 bases at J, with 13 bases in the middle.

The rearrangement links TRBV5-4 to TRBJ2-1; maybe TRBD2 (6 bases). Between the trimmed V and J ends, which lost 0 bases and 3 bases, there was a span of 7 bases. The CDR3 has 14 residues. Germline V CDR1 and CDR2: SGHNT, YYREEE (reference sequence). The CDR3 nucleotides are TGTGCCAGCAGCTTGGGGGGGGACTACAATGAGCAGTTCTTC. Its translation: CASSLGGDYNEQFF. Full variable domain (outside the CDR3, taken from reference TRBV5-4 and TRBJ2-1): ETGVTQSPTHLIKTRGQQVTLRCSSQSGHNTVSWYQQALGQGPQFIFQYYREEENGRGNFPPRFSGLQFPNYSSELNVNALELDDSALYLCASSLGGDYNEQFFGPGTRLTVL.

The rearrangement joins TRBV10-3 to TRBJ1-2, with 7 bases aligning to TRBD1. Per germline, CDR1 ENHRY and CDR2 SYGVKD. With V trimmed by 2 bases and J by 4 bases, 1 base remained unmatched. This CDR3 has 13 amino acids. CDR3 region: CAISEPGGYGYTF. The CDR3, as DNA: TGTGCCATCAGTGAGCCAGGGGGCTATGGCTACACCTTC.

V gene TRBV30 combines with J gene TRBJ2-7; 8 bases agree with TRBD2. After removal of 2 bases from V and 6 bases from J, the junction contained 12 bases not matched to a gene. This CDR3 is built from 15 residues. From germline, CDR1 is GTSNPN and CDR2 SVGIG (reference sequence). The CDR3 nucleotides read TGTGCCTGGAGTATCCACGGACGGGGGGGTGGCGAGCAGTACTTC. It is translated as CAWSIHGRGGGEQYF.

The chain combines TRBV19 with TRBJ1-1, with 7 bases identical to TRBD1. Germline loops: CDR1 LNHDA, CDR2 SQIVND (reference sequence). Trimming took 1 base from V and 1 from J; bases not matched to a gene: 3. The CDR3 has 15 residues. The CDR3 DNA reads TGTGCCAGTAGTATAGGCGCAGGGGGGAACACTGAAGCTTTCTTT. Its protein product is CASSIGAGGNTEAFF. The variable domain in full, with the rest retrieved from reference TRBV19 and TRBJ1-1, is DGGITQSPKYLFRKEGQNVTLSCEQNLNHDAMYWYRQDPGQGLRLIYYSQIVNDFQKGDIAEGYSVSREKKESFPLTVTSAQKNPTAFYLCASSIGAGGNTEAFFGQGTRLTVV.

This clone has only one observation. This chain joins TRBV24-1 and TRBJ2-1; TRBD2 matches 7 bases. V dropped 1 base and J dropped 5; count of bases not matched to a gene: 4. CDR1 and CDR2 from the germline V gene are KGHDR and SFDVKD. CDR3 length: 15 residues. Here the CDR3 DNA reads TGTGCCACCAGTGATTTTAAAGCGGGAAACAATGAGCAGTTCTTC. As protein: CATSDFKAGNNEQFF.